These 26 T cell receptor beta chains came from one sample sequenced in a study of OX40 agonist ivuxolimab in advanced cancers. Clones were read by immunoSEQ multiplex PCR, and TCRdb kept only the in-frame ones, dropping some. The table has roughly 18,000 clones, more than 75% seen once. Source: CD4+ or CD8+ T cells sorted from blood, taken in a trial of the OX40 agonist ivuxolimab. The receptors originated from an adult with an advanced solid tumor such as melanoma, head and neck, liver or kidney cancer.

The rearrangement uses TRBV29-1 and TRBJ2-7; 8 nucleotides line up with TRBD2. The germline CDR1 and CDR2 sequences are SQVTM and ANQGSEA. Trimming cost V 0 bases and J 4 bases; bases outside gene matches: 11. The CDR3 sequence is 16 residues long. The CDR3 loop reads CSVEEEASGLPYEQYF. The CDR3 bases are TGCAGCGTTGAAGAGGAGGCTAGCGGGTTACCTTACGAGCAGTACTTC.

The chain has TRBV7-9 and TRBJ1-4; D not resolved. V shed 5 bases and J shed 7 bases, with 14 bases lying between them. Germline V gene sequence: CDR1 SEHNR, CDR2 FQNEAQ (reference sequence). CDR3 length: 14 amino acids. The CDR3 loop is CASSPSGKAEKLFF. The CDR3 DNA is TGTGCCAGCAGCCCCTCAGGAAAAGCTGAAAAACTGTTTTTT.

The rearrangement uses TRBV13 and TRBJ2-1; D may be TRBD2 (6 bases). The CDR3 has 15 amino acids. Germline CDR1 is PRHDT and CDR2 is FYEKMQ (reference sequence). The V and J ends lost 1 base and 3 bases respectively, with 10 bases between them. The CDR3 sequence: CASSLAGGRYNEQFF. In nucleotides, the CDR3 is TGTGCCAGCAGCTTAGCCGGAGGGCGCTACAATGAGCAGTTCTTC.

Sample share makes this clone medium-sized. The V call is TRBV5-4, the J call TRBJ2-1; 12 bases fit TRBD2. Germline CDR1 and CDR2: SGHNT and YYREEE (reference sequence). CDR3 length equals 16 residues. The ends lost 0 bases at V and 8 bases at J; junction bases unmatched: 6. The CDR3: CASSLVLAGGLDEQFF. CDR3 bases: TGTGCCAGCAGCTTGGTTCTAGCGGGAGGGCTTGATGAGCAGTTCTTC.

The chain has TRBV7-8 and TRBJ2-1; no firm D call. Germline lookup yields CDR1 SGHVS and CDR2 FQNEAQ. The CDR3 sequence is 15 residues long. Trimming shortened V by 7 bases and J by 5 bases, and 18 bases separated the two germline ends. CDR3 DNA sequence: TGTGCCAGCACCTTTCTTCGGGCCGTTGACAATGAGCAGTTCTTC. Its protein is CASTFLRAVDNEQFF.

V and J are TRBV2 and TRBJ1-4; D remains ambiguous. V was clipped by 7 bases and J by 5 bases, with 11 bases between them. CDR1 and CDR2 (germline): SNHLY, FYNNEI. There are 13 residues in the CDR3. CDR3 sequence: CASIGQLNEKLFF. CDR3 in DNA: TGTGCCAGCATAGGTCAGTTAAATGAAAAACTGTTTTTT.

This clone has a single count. This chain connects TRBV7-2 to TRBJ2-1; 9 bases align to TRBD2. With V trimmed by 0 bases and J by 1 base, 10 bases remained unmatched. This CDR3 contains 19 residues. CDR1 SGHTA and CDR2 FQGNSA come from the germline V gene. For the CDR3, the DNA is TGTGCCAGCAGCTTAGCGCTAACGCGGGAGGGTTCTTCCTACAATGAGCAGTTCTTC. The encoded protein is CASSLALTREGSSYNEQFF.

This clone has just a few counts. The V gene is TRBV7-7, the J gene TRBJ2-7; D is perhaps TRBD1 or TRBD2 (5 bases each). Germline V gene sequence: CDR1 SSHAT, CDR2 FNYEAQ (reference sequence). Trimming removed 5 bases from V and 7 bases from J, with 15 bases in between. The CDR3 runs 13 residues. The CDR3 loop reads CASSPGTSYEQYF. The CDR3 coding sequence is TGTGCCAGCAGCCCCGGGACCTCATATGAGCAGTACTTC.

The chain joins TRBV19 to TRBJ2-1, with 9 bases lining up with TRBD1. With V trimmed by 7 bases and J by 0 bases, 4 bases remained unmatched. Germline assignment: CDR1 LNHDA and CDR2 SQIVND (reference sequence). The CDR3 loop spans 15 amino acids. CDR3: CASKRDRDSYNEQFF. The CDR3 DNA sequence: TGTGCCAGTAAAAGGGACAGGGACTCCTACAATGAGCAGTTCTTC.

The chain carries TRBV7-9 and TRBJ2-7, with D uncertain. The ends were cut back, 5 bases at V and 3 bases at J, with 8 bases in the middle. The CDR3 sequence is 12 residues long. The germline CDR1 and CDR2 sequences are SEHNR and FQNEAQ (reference sequence). The CDR3 reads CASSEDLYEQYF. As DNA, the CDR3 is TGTGCCAGCAGCGAGGACCTCTACGAGCAGTACTTC.

The DNA of the CDR3 is TGCGCCAGCAGCCAAGGATCGGGAGGGAACACTGAAGCTTTCTTT. Its translation is CASSQGSGGNTEAFF. The rearrangement uses TRBV4-1 and TRBJ1-1; D unclear. The CDR3 has 15 residues. V dropped 1 base and J dropped 1 base, with 10 bases sitting between them. Germline V CDR1 and CDR2: MGHRA, YSYEKL.

The DNA of the CDR3 is TGTGCCAGCAGCGAAACGGCGGATACGCAGTATTTT. Translating it yields CASSETADTQYF. The chain carries TRBV7-9 and TRBJ2-3; D gene unclear. The CDR3 runs 12 residues. The V end was cut by 5 bases, the J end by 6 bases, with 9 bases between. Germline V CDR1 and CDR2: SEHNR, FQNEAQ (reference sequence).

The V call is TRBV7-9, the J call TRBJ2-1; 8 nucleotides align to TRBD1. CDR3 length: 15 amino acids. The V gene's germline CDR1 is SEHNR and CDR2 FQNEAQ (reference sequence). Trimming took 5 bases from V and 3 from J; bases not matched to a gene: 6. The CDR3 DNA reads TGTGCCAGCAGCCCGGGACAGGATAACTACAATGAGCAGTTCTTC. Translation gives CASSPGQDNYNEQFF. Full variable domain (rest looked up from reference TRBV7-9 and TRBJ2-1): DTGVSQNPRHKITKRGQNVTFRCDPISEHNRLYWYRQTLGQGPEFLTYFQNEAQLEKSRLLSDRFSAERPKGSFSTLEIQRTEQGDSAMYLCASSPGQDNYNEQFFGPGTRLTVL.

This rearrangement joins TRBV19 to TRBJ1-1, with a tentative D call TRBD1 (5 bases). Trimming stripped 2 bases from V and 0 bases from J, with 16 bases between. From germline, CDR1 is LNHDA and CDR2 SQIVND (reference sequence). The CDR3 extends over 17 amino acids. The CDR3 sequence is CASSILDTGLMNTEAFF. The DNA for the CDR3 is TGTGCCAGTAGTATATTGGACACGGGACTTATGAACACTGAAGCTTTCTTT. Complete variable domain (other parts from reference TRBV19 and TRBJ1-1): DGGITQSPKYLFRKEGQNVTLSCEQNLNHDAMYWYRQDPGQGLRLIYYSQIVNDFQKGDIAEGYSVSREKKESFPLTVTSAQKNPTAFYLCASSILDTGLMNTEAFFGQGTRLTVV.

This clone was observed a single time. The chain carries TRBV7-2 and TRBJ2-7; tentatively, D is TRBD1 (5 bases). The CDR3 loop spans 14 amino acids. Germline V gene data show CDR1 as SGHTA and CDR2 as FQGNSA. V was pared by 5 bases and J by 0 bases, with 11 bases between. The CDR3 region is CASSTQGSSYEQYF. The CDR3 DNA is TGTGCCAGCAGCACCCAGGGAAGCTCCTACGAGCAGTACTTC.

This chain connects TRBV19 to TRBJ1-5; 7 bases line up with TRBD1. CDR3 length equals 16 residues. The V and J ends lost 2 bases and 5 bases, in that order; junction bases with no gene match: 9. Germline loops: CDR1 LNHDA, CDR2 SQIVND (reference sequence). The CDR3 is CASSISISGGDQPQHF. CDR3 coding DNA: TGTGCCAGTAGTATAAGTATTTCAGGGGGAGATCAGCCCCAGCATTTT.

This clone was observed once. The J gene is TRBJ2-7, the V gene TRBV7-8; 10 nucleotides agree with TRBD1. Trimming cost V 0 bases and J 3 bases; bases outside gene matches: 2. The CDR3 spans 15 residues. Germline loops: CDR1 SGHVS, CDR2 FQNEAQ. The CDR3 bases are TGTGCCAGCAGCTTAGCCCGGGACAGGGGCTACGAGCAGTACTTC. Amino acids: CASSLARDRGYEQYF.

The J gene is TRBJ2-7, the V gene TRBV30, with D uncertain. The CDR3 runs 12 residues. Germline assignment: CDR1 GTSNPN and CDR2 SVGIG (reference sequence). V was clipped by 0 bases and J by 5 bases, with 8 bases between them. The CDR3 spells CAWSVGMHEQYF. The CDR3, as DNA: TGTGCCTGGAGTGTAGGTATGCACGAGCAGTACTTC.

This rearrangement joins TRBV27 to TRBJ2-7; D not resolved. This CDR3 has 13 residues. Trimming removed 3 bases from V and 3 bases from J, with 9 bases in between. In germline, CDR1 is MNHEY, CDR2 SMNVEV (reference sequence). The CDR3 sequence: CASSFSQNYEQYF. Here the CDR3 DNA reads TGTGCCAGCAGTTTCTCCCAAAACTACGAGCAGTACTTC.

V gene TRBV5-6 combines with J gene TRBJ1-3; D gene uncertain. CDR1 is SGHDT and CDR2 is YYEEEE in the germline V gene. This CDR3 region has 14 residues. Trimming cost V 0 bases and J 0 bases, with 4 bases left between them. This CDR3 reads CASSLGSSGNTIYF. For the CDR3, the DNA is TGTGCCAGCAGCTTGGGGTCCTCTGGAAACACCATATATTTT. Variable domain in full (rest from reference TRBV5-6 and TRBJ1-3): DAGVTQSPTHLIKTRGQQVTLRCSPKSGHDTVSWYQQALGQGPQFIFQYYEEEERQRGNFPDRFSGHQFPNYSSELNVNALLLGDSALYLCASSLGSSGNTIYFGEGSWLTVV.

This clone was seen a handful of times. V usage is TRBV11-1 and J usage is TRBJ1-2; maybe TRBD1 (5 bases). CDR1 is SGHAT, CDR2 FQDESV, per germline (reference sequence). V was trimmed by 4 bases and J by 3 bases, leaving 18 bases between them. This CDR3 is 16 amino acids long. CDR3 residues: CASSSSGTGTDYGYTF. CDR3 nucleotide sequence: TGTGCCAGCAGCTCTTCTGGGACCGGTACGGACTATGGCTACACCTTC.

The chain combines TRBV9 with TRBJ2-6, with TRBD1 matching over 7 bases. Germline values: CDR1 SGDLS, CDR2 YYNGEE. After removal of 4 bases from V and 1 base from J, the junction contained 11 bases not matched to a gene. This CDR3 has 18 amino acids. The DNA of the CDR3 is TGTGCCAGCAGCCCACTTAGGACAGGTTCGTCTGGGGCCAACGTCCTGACTTTC. This codes for CASSPLRTGSSGANVLTF. Based on the CDR3 plus reference TRBV9 and TRBJ2-6, the full variable domain is DSGVTQTPKHLITATGQRVTLRCSPRSGDLSVYWYQQSLDQGLQFLIQYYNGEERAKGNILERFSAQQFPDLHSELNLSSLELGDSALYFCASSPLRTGSSGANVLTFGAGSRLTVL.

The V gene is TRBV4-3, the J gene TRBJ1-5; TRBD1 might be the D (5 bases). This CDR3 is built from 15 residues. The V and J ends lost 0 bases and 2 bases respectively, with 8 bases between them. Germline V CDR1 and CDR2: LGHNA, YSLEER. The CDR3 DNA follows: TGCGCCAGCAGCCAAGACAGGGCAGGCAATCAGCCCCAGCATTTT. It translates to CASSQDRAGNQPQHF.

The chain has TRBV7-2 and TRBJ2-3, with 9 bases aligning to TRBD2. CDR1 is SGHTA, CDR2 FQGNSA, per germline. This CDR3 region has 14 residues. The V gene end was trimmed by 6 bases and the J gene end by 3 bases; junction bases not matched to a gene: 4. CDR3 sequence (DNA): TGTGCCAGCAGTTTTCTAGCGGGAACAGATACGCAGTATTTT. Translated: CASSFLAGTDTQYF.

The chain uses TRBV28 and TRBJ2-2, with 9 positions matching TRBD1. The CDR3 sequence is 15 residues long. Trimming took 2 bases from V and 7 from J; bases not matched to a gene: 5. Germline CDR1 is MDHEN and CDR2 is SYDVKM. As DNA, the CDR3 is TGTGCCAGCAGTTTACCGGGACAGGGCTACGGGGAGCTGTTTTTT. Translation gives CASSLPGQGYGELFF.

The chain has TRBV19 and TRBJ1-1; D not resolved. Germline CDR1 reads LNHDA; CDR2 reads SQIVND (reference sequence). The CDR3 extends over 14 amino acids. V gave up 5 bases and J gave up 4 bases, with 14 bases separating them. The CDR3 DNA sequence: TGTGCCAGTAGTGCTCAGATCGGGAGCACTGAAGCTTTCTTT. Its protein is CASSAQIGSTEAFF.